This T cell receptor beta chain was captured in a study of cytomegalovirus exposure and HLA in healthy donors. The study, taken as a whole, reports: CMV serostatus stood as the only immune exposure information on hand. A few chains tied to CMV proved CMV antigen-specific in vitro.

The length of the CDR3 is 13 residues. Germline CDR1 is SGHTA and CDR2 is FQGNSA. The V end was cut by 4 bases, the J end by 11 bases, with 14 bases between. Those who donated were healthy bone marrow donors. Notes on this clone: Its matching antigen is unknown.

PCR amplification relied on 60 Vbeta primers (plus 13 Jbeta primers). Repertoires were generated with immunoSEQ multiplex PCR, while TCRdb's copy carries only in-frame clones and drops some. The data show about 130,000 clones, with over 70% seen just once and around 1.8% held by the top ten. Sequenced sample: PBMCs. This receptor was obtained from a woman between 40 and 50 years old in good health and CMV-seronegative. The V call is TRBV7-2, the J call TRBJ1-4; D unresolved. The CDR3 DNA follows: TGTGCCAGCAGCTCAGGACGCCTAGCGAAACTGTTTTTT. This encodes CASSSGRLAKLFF.